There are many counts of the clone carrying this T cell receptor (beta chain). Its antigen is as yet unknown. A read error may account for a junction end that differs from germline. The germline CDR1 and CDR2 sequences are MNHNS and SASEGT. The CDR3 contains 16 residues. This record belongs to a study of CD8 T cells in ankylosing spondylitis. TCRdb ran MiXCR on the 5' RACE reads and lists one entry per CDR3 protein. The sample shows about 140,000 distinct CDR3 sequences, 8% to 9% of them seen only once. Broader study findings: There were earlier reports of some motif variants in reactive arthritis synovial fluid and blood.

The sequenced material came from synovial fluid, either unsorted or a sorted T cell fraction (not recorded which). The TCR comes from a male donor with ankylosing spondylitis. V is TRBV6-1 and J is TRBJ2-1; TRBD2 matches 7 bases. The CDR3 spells CASSTGRSGTRVEEFF. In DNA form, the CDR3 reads TGTGCCAGCAGTACGGGACGCAGCGGGACTCGGGTTGAGGAGTTCTTC.